This T cell receptor (beta chain) was identified in a study of CD8 T cells in ankylosing spondylitis. General study findings and limits: For ankylosing spondylitis blood, a TCR beta motif of 7 or 8 highly homologous variants appeared characteristic. Within matched ankylosing spondylitis synovial fluid, disease-linked clones were reportedly significantly enriched. A subset of motif variants has previously been described in the synovial fluid and blood of reactive arthritis.

The CDR3 has 14 amino acids. V dropped 3 bases and J dropped 8; count of bases not matched to a gene: 7. Germline CDR1 SGDLS, CDR2 YYNGEE. This clonotype has a count of ten or more. Antigen: not known. Molecular-barcoded quantitative 5'-RACE produced these TCR beta libraries. TCRdb re-analysed the 5' RACE reads in MiXCR, keeping a single row per CDR3 protein. This table has about 240,000 distinct CDR3 sequences, roughly 8.6% appearing once. The receptor comes from a male donor with ankylosing spondylitis or in good health (not recorded which). The sequenced material came from blood, either unsorted or a sorted T cell fraction (not recorded which). The chain combines TRBV9 with TRBJ2-3; 9 positions match TRBD2. The CDR3 nucleotides read TGTGCCAGCAGCGAAGCTAGCGGGACCAGTACGCAGTATTTT. Protein product: CASSEASGTSTQYF. The full variable domain, its missing parts supplied by reference TRBV9 and TRBJ2-3, is DSGVTQTPKHLITATGQRVTLRCSPRSGDLSVYWYQQSLDQGLQFLIQYYNGEERAKGNILERFSAQQFPDLHSELNLSSLELGDSALYFCASSEASGTSTQYFGPGTRLTVL.